This TCR beta chain appears in the sequencing data of a study of cytomegalovirus exposure and HLA in healthy donors. General study points: A previous analysis found most TCR beta V segments productive roughly 87% or roughly 30% of the time. High sensitivity and specificity were reportedly achieved when the classifier diagnosed cytomegalovirus status. Later analysis reportedly placed an Asian-associated ancestry cluster below the approximately 730-donor mean in N-insertions.

As regards this clone: Its specificity is unknown.

The length of the CDR3 is 16 residues. Unmatched junction bases numbered 3, after V lost 0 bases and J lost 2 bases. CDR1 is SGHRS and CDR2 is YFSETQ in the germline V gene. The PCR made use of 60 Vbeta and 13 Jbeta primers. Data came from immunoSEQ multiplex PCR; TCRdb stores just in-frame clones and leaves some out. The sample consists of approximately 140,000 clones, approximately 80% of them appearing once. All the people who gave samples were healthy bone marrow donors. This TCR derives from a male donor in good health and CMV-seronegative. The V gene is TRBV5-1, the J gene TRBJ2-1, with 9 bases aligning to TRBD1. The sample was PBMCs. CDR3 coding DNA: TGCGCCAGCAGCTTGGGGGGACAGGGAACCTACAATGAGCAGTTCTTC. Translated: CASSLGGQGTYNEQFF.